The 18 T cell receptor beta chains below were found in one sample sequenced in a study of technical replicates of blood from a handful of donors. Generated by immunoSEQ multiplex PCR, the TCRdb table keeps only in-frame clones and is missing some. This sample has about 83,000 clones, with about 91% found just once. The sample was T cells isolated from PBMCs. The receptors come from a human donor in good health.

The gene calls are TRBV6-1 and TRBJ2-3; TRBD2 might be the D (6 bases). The CDR3 sequence is 12 residues long. Per the germline V gene, CDR1 is MNHNS and CDR2 is SASEGT. The V end lost 8 bases, the J end lost 6 bases, and 12 bases lay between the germline ends. CDR3 in amino acids: CASARGGDTQYF. In nucleotides, the CDR3 is TGTGCCAGCGCGCGGGGCGGGGATACGCAGTATTTT.

This sequence joins TRBV7-9 and TRBJ1-2, with TRBD1 matching over 7 bases. Losses at the gene ends were 3 bases for V and 8 bases for J; bases not matched to a gene: 9. The V gene's germline CDR1 is SEHNR and CDR2 FQNEAQ (reference sequence). CDR3 length: 14 residues. The CDR3 bases are TGTGCCAGCAGCTTTTACGGGACAGACGACGGCTACACCTTC. Translation: CASSFYGTDDGYTF.

This chain uses TRBV6-5 with TRBJ1-5; TRBD1 might be the D (5 bases). Trimming took 5 bases from V and 0 from J, leaving 11 bases between them. The CDR3 extends over 15 amino acids. Germline values: CDR1 MNHEY, CDR2 SVGAGI. For the CDR3, the DNA is TGTGCCAGCAGTGCTGACAGACTTAGCAATCAGCCCCAGCATTTT. It yields the protein CASSADRLSNQPQHF.

This clone was found once. The chain uses TRBV6-5 and TRBJ2-7, with D possibly being TRBD1 (6 bases). Trimming left V 4 bases short and J 4 bases short, with 17 bases between. This CDR3 contains 15 residues. Germline V CDR1 and CDR2: MNHEY, SVGAGI. CDR3 residues: CASSSSRGHGYEQYF. The CDR3 DNA follows: TGTGCCAGCAGTTCTTCCAGGGGACATGGGTACGAGCAGTACTTC.

The CDR3 DNA reads as TGCGCCAGCAGCTTGGTTTCTGGCAGGGGGAAATATGGCTACACCTTC. It yields the protein CASSLVSGRGKYGYTF. V and J are TRBV5-1 and TRBJ1-2, with TRBD1 matching over 7 bases. This CDR3 has 16 amino acids. The ends lost 0 bases at V and 5 bases at J; junction bases unmatched: 10. In germline, CDR1 is SGHRS, CDR2 YFSETQ.

The chain is built from TRBV9 and TRBJ1-1, with 8 positions matching TRBD1. The germline CDR1 and CDR2 sequences are SGDLS and YYNGEE. The CDR3 contains 13 residues. V shed 3 bases and J 4 bases; nucleotides not matched to a gene: 2. The CDR3 region is CASSATGVTEAFF. CDR3 DNA: TGTGCCAGCAGCGCGACAGGGGTCACTGAAGCTTTCTTT.

There are a few counts of this clone. This rearrangement joins TRBV29-1 to TRBJ1-1; D ambiguous. From germline, CDR1 is SQVTM and CDR2 ANQGSEA. The CDR3 runs to 11 residues. V was pared by 1 base and J by 4 bases, with 4 bases between. As DNA, the CDR3 is TGCAGCGTTGAAGTAGTCACTGAAGCTTTCTTT. Protein product: CSVEVVTEAFF. Looking up the rest from reference TRBV29-1 and TRBJ1-1 gives the full variable domain: SAVISQKPSRDICQRGTSLTIQCQVDSQVTMMFWYRQQPGQSLTLIATANQGSEATYESGFVIDKFPISRPNLTFSTLTVSNMSPEDSSIYLCSVEVVTEAFFGQGTRLTVV.

The chain combines TRBV19 with TRBJ2-1; 7 bases fit TRBD2. The V gene's germline CDR1 is LNHDA and CDR2 SQIVND (reference sequence). The CDR3 length is 15 residues. J was trimmed by 2 bases and V by 5 bases; bases with no gene match: 6. The CDR3 loop is CASSLLGGAYNEQFF. The CDR3 coding sequence is TGTGCCAGTAGTCTCTTGGGGGGGGCCTACAATGAGCAGTTCTTC.

This chain uses TRBV29-1 with TRBJ2-5; D is uncertain. The CDR3 loop spans 15 amino acids. The germline V gene has CDR1 SQVTM and CDR2 ANQGSEA. V shed 4 bases and J shed 1 base, with 16 bases lying between them. This CDR3 reads CSVVSGLATQETQYF. The CDR3 nucleotides are TGCAGCGTTGTGTCAGGTTTGGCCACCCAAGAGACCCAGTACTTC.

This clone showed up just once. V gene TRBV5-1 combines with J gene TRBJ1-1; no definite D call. Trimming removed 8 bases at V and 1 base at J, with 6 bases between. CDR1 is SGHRS, CDR2 YFSETQ, per germline. CDR3 length: 11 amino acids. CDR3 DNA sequence: TGCGCCAGTAGAAAGAACACTGAAGCTTTCTTT. Translating gives CASRKNTEAFF.

The gene calls are TRBV5-1 and TRBJ1-3, with TRBD1 as a possible D gene (5 bases). There are 17 residues in the CDR3. In germline, CDR1 is SGHRS, CDR2 YFSETQ. V was trimmed by 0 bases and J by 0 bases, leaving 13 bases between them. The CDR3 sequence is CASSLGSGTYSGNTIYF. The CDR3 DNA reads TGCGCCAGCAGCTTGGGGTCGGGGACTTACTCTGGAAACACCATATATTTT.

This clone came up a few times. The V and J genes are TRBV4-1 and TRBJ1-3; D call uncertain. The CDR3 sequence is 14 residues long. CDR1 and CDR2 (germline): MGHRA, YSYEKL. V lost 0 bases and J 8 bases, leaving 11 bases between the germline ends. The CDR3: CASSQDPGRDTIYF. The CDR3 nucleotides read TGCGCCAGCAGCCAAGATCCCGGGAGGGACACCATATATTTT.

V is TRBV6-1 and J is TRBJ2-1; D possibly corresponds to TRBD1 (6 bases). Per the germline V gene, CDR1 is MNHNS and CDR2 is SASEGT. The CDR3 contains 15 residues. V lost 5 bases to trimming and J lost 2 bases, with 13 bases between them. CDR3 bases: TGTGCCAGCAGTACCCCGGGACATACCTACAATGAGCAGTTCTTC. Translated, it gives CASSTPGHTYNEQFF.

This chain joins TRBV7-9 and TRBJ2-1; D gene unclear. Germline V gives CDR1 SEHNR, CDR2 FQNEAQ (reference sequence). This CDR3 contains 11 residues. V was pared by 5 bases and J by 5 bases, with 4 bases between. This CDR3 reads CASSVNNEQFF. As DNA, the CDR3 is TGTGCCAGCAGCGTAAACAATGAGCAGTTCTTC.

This clone was seen once. J is TRBJ1-4 and V is TRBV6-5; D might be TRBD1 (5 bases). V lost 1 base and J 2 bases, leaving 11 bases between the germline ends. Germline CDR1 reads MNHEY; CDR2 reads SVGAGI. CDR3 length: 16 residues. CDR3 sequence reads: CASSYWPDSTNEKLFF. In DNA, the CDR3 is TGTGCCAGCAGTTACTGGCCAGACAGTACTAATGAAAAACTGTTTTTT.

V usage is TRBV11-2 and J usage is TRBJ1-5, with D perhaps matching TRBD1 (5 bases). The V gene lost 4 bases and the J gene lost 0 bases, with 13 bases spanning the gap. Germline V gives CDR1 SGHAT, CDR2 FQNNGV. The CDR3 runs 16 residues. The CDR3 loop reads CASSSTVTDSNQPQHF. The CDR3, as DNA: TGTGCCAGCAGCTCGACAGTAACCGATAGCAATCAGCCCCAGCATTTT.

The CDR3 sequence: CASSQGEPNQPQHF. The CDR3 DNA follows: TGCGCCAGCAGCCAGGGGGAACCCAATCAGCCCCAGCATTTT. J is TRBJ1-5 and V is TRBV5-1, with TRBD1 matching over 7 bases. V lost 4 bases and J lost 3; bases outside the gene matches: 4. The germline gives CDR1 SGHRS, CDR2 YFSETQ. There are 14 residues in the CDR3. The variable domain in full, completed from reference TRBV5-1 and TRBJ1-5, reads KAGVTQTPRYLIKTRGQQVTLSCSPISGHRSVSWYQQTPGQGLQFLFEYFSETQRNKGNFPGRFSGRQFSNSRSEMNVSTLELGDSALYLCASSQGEPNQPQHFGDGTRLSIL.

The chain links TRBV18 to TRBJ1-3, with D maybe TRBD1 (5 bases). The CDR3 is 13 residues long. Germline V gives CDR1 KGHSH, CDR2 LQKENI. V shed 4 bases and J shed 4 bases, with 8 bases lying between them. The CDR3 is CASSQDMGNTIYF. CDR3 nucleotides: TGTGCCAGCTCACAGGACATGGGAAACACCATATATTTT.